This T cell receptor (beta chain) was retrieved from a study of blood T cell repertoires in COVID-19. For the study at large: Researchers got acute and convalescent COVID-19 samples from the United States, Italy and Spain. In each case, the material was cDNA or gDNA derived from T cells, B-cell-depleted T cells, or PBMCs.

Authors' methods: By means of reference gene primer amplification, nucleated cell counts were estimated. Assay: immunoSEQ multiplex PCR; the TCRdb copy retains only in-frame clones and omits some. The V and J calls and the clone size are those of that table, but D and trimming were determined from the DNA. The sample contains some 120,000 clones, around four fifths of which appear only once. Trimming left V 4 bases short and J 0 bases short, with 19 bases between. The V gene's germline CDR1 is SGHDN and CDR2 FVKESK. CDR3 length equals 18 residues. The receptor comes from an elderly man with active or convalescent COVID-19. This chain joins TRBV14 and TRBJ2-4; a possible D gene is TRBD1 (6 bases). The material sequenced was peripheral blood. This CDR3 reads CASSPLGDKSIAKNIQYF. CDR3 DNA sequence: TGTGCCAGCAGCCCATTGGGGGACAAATCAATAGCCAAAAACATTCAGTACTTC.